The clone carrying this T cell receptor (beta chain) appeared a few times. From germline, CDR1 is DFQATT and CDR2 SNEGSKA (reference sequence). This CDR3 has 16 residues. V was clipped by 0 bases and J by 10 bases, with 19 bases between them. The second PCR ran roughly 6 to 11 cycles with a sample-barcoded 5' primer and J-beta primers. Through a template-switch adaptor with 12 random nucleotides, each cDNA molecule received a tag. TCRdb re-called the 5' RACE reads through MiXCR, storing one row per CDR3 protein. The table has hundreds of thousands of distinct CDR3 sequences, about 25% seen once. Each sample had at least 6.5 million PBMCs isolated. The data derive from a study of blood T cells in healthy people across ages. These records were also assigned to another study, of T cells of mothers and their children. This second study says: Comparable shaping of TCR recombination output by thymic selection was observed in related and unrelated pairs.

This rearrangement joins TRBV20-1 to TRBJ1-6; TRBD1 is a possible D gene (5 bases). Input material: blood. The clonotype comes from a boy between 10 and 17 years old in good health. CDR3 DNA sequence: TGCAGTGCTAGAGATGGGCAGGGTTTCTCTAACTCACCCCTCCACTTT. This translates into CSARDGQGFSNSPLHF.